These 30 T cell receptor beta chains were all obtained from the same sample, sequenced in a study of cytomegalovirus exposure and HLA in healthy donors. PCR amplification relied on 60 Vbeta primers (plus 13 Jbeta primers). Clones were sequenced by immunoSEQ multiplex PCR, and TCRdb holds only the in-frame ones, with some missing. The sample consists of roughly 150,000 clones, 60% to 80% of them appearing once. Specimen: PBMCs. These receptors originate from a male donor in good health and CMV-seronegative.

The chain carries TRBV29-1 and TRBJ2-7; D is ambiguous. Trimming removed 3 bases at V and 0 bases at J, with 6 bases between. The CDR3 consists of 12 residues. Germline V gene sequence: CDR1 SQVTM, CDR2 ANQGSEA. This CDR3 reads CSVEGSSYEQYF. In DNA, the CDR3 is TGCAGCGTTGAGGGCAGCTCCTACGAGCAGTACTTC.

This chain joins TRBV9 and TRBJ1-3; 9 bases fit TRBD1. CDR1 SGDLS and CDR2 YYNGEE come from the germline V gene. The CDR3 extends over 16 amino acids. The V segment lost 4 bases and the J segment 4 bases; nucleotides outside the gene matches: 9. In DNA, the CDR3 is TGTGCCAGCAGCCCGTCGGGACAGGGATCCGGAAACACCATATATTTT. The encoded protein is CASSPSGQGSGNTIYF.

This clone appeared a few times. Other nucleotide sequences from this sample produce the same CDR3. V gene TRBV4-3 combines with J gene TRBJ1-1, with TRBD1 identical over 8 bases. The CDR3 sequence is 15 residues long. Per germline, CDR1 LGHNA and CDR2 YSLEER. The junction had 8 bases not matched to a gene; V was cut back by 1 base and J by 7 bases. The CDR3 nucleotides are TGCGCCAGCAGCCAAGGGACAGGGAGGTCCCGTGAAGCTTTCTTT. Its translation is CASSQGTGRSREAFF.

The chain links TRBV27 to TRBJ1-2, with D possibly being TRBD1 (6 bases). V lost 3 bases, J lost 5 bases, and 22 bases lay in between. The length of the CDR3 is 17 residues. CDR1 is MNHEY and CDR2 is SMNVEV in the germline V gene (reference sequence). The CDR3 sequence is CASSLNPLQGTRYGYTF. In DNA, the CDR3 is TGTGCCAGCAGTTTGAACCCCCTGCAGGGGACTAGGTATGGCTACACCTTC.

The rearrangement joins TRBV10-3 to TRBJ2-7; a possible D gene is TRBD1 (5 bases). Trimming left V 4 bases short and J 4 bases short, with 8 bases between. Germline CDR1 is ENHRY and CDR2 is SYGVKD. The CDR3 covers 12 residues. The CDR3 region has the DNA TGTGCCATCAGTGTCGACAGTTACGAGCAGTACTTC. The encoded protein is CAISVDSYEQYF.

This chain uses TRBV12-5 with TRBJ1-5; a possible D gene is TRBD1 (5 bases). V was clipped by 7 bases and J by 4 bases, with 17 bases between them. The CDR3 sequence is 15 residues long. Germline values: CDR1 LGHNT, CDR2 FRNRAP. This chain's CDR3 is CASAPPLPGNQPQHF. The CDR3 DNA is TGTGCTAGTGCCCCTCCCCTGCCAGGGAATCAGCCCCAGCATTTT.

The chain employs TRBV7-9 and TRBJ2-3, with 12 nucleotides matching TRBD2. This CDR3 contains 16 residues. CDR1 is SEHNR and CDR2 is FQNEAQ in the germline V gene (reference sequence). V lost 4 bases and J lost 3; bases outside the gene matches: 5. The CDR3 reads CASSSTSGRLTDTQYF. The CDR3, as DNA: TGTGCCAGCAGCTCGACTAGCGGGAGATTAACAGATACGCAGTATTTT.

CDR3 in DNA: TGTGCCAGCAGCCAAGTACGGTCCTATGGCTACACCTTC. This encodes CASSQVRSYGYTF. This sequence joins TRBV14 and TRBJ1-2; the D is unclear. The CDR3 consists of 13 residues. Germline V gene data show CDR1 as SGHDN and CDR2 as FVKESK. V was shortened by 1 base and J by 4 bases, with 7 bases between the two germline ends. Filled out from reference TRBV14 and TRBJ1-2, the complete variable domain reads EAGVTQFPSHSVIEKGQTVTLRCDPISGHDNLYWYRRVMGKEIKFLLHFVKESKQDESGMPNNRFLAERTGGTYSTLKVQPAELEDSGVYFCASSQVRSYGYTFGSGTRLTVV.

The chain uses TRBV7-2 and TRBJ2-7, with a weak D call TRBD1 (5 bases). Trimming left V 5 bases short and J 7 bases short, with 12 bases between. The germline CDR1 and CDR2 sequences are SGHTA and FQGNSA. The CDR3 is 12 residues long. The CDR3 reads CASSLRAREQYF. CDR3 in DNA: TGTGCCAGCAGCCTCAGGGCGCGGGAGCAGTACTTC.

The chain recombines TRBV7-9 with TRBJ2-1, with D perhaps matching TRBD2 (5 bases). The V end was cut by 4 bases, the J end by 2 bases, with 6 bases between. The CDR3 is 13 amino acids. CDR1 SEHNR and CDR2 FQNEAQ come from the germline V gene (reference sequence). CDR3 bases: TGTGCCAGCAGCTACGGGACCTACAATGAGCAGTTCTTC. Protein: CASSYGTYNEQFF.

V is TRBV9 and J is TRBJ2-7; 7 bases are a match to TRBD2. CDR3 length: 13 amino acids. Germline loops: CDR1 SGDLS, CDR2 YYNGEE. J lost 6 bases, V lost 0 bases, and 3 bases had no gene match. The CDR3 sequence: CASSVAGGLEQYF. The CDR3 DNA sequence: TGTGCCAGCAGCGTAGCGGGAGGCCTCGAGCAGTACTTC.

The V and J genes are TRBV20-1 and TRBJ2-7, with a weak D call TRBD1 (6 bases). Trimming cost V 6 bases and J 6 bases, with 12 bases left between them. This CDR3 comprises 11 residues. The germline CDR1 and CDR2 sequences are DFQATT and SNEGSKA (reference sequence). Here the CDR3 reads CSATQGLEQYF. DNA for the CDR3: TGCAGTGCAACACAGGGCCTCGAGCAGTACTTC.

V and J are TRBV13 and TRBJ2-3; the D gene is possibly TRBD2 (6 bases). The CDR3 sequence is 20 residues long. Trimming left V 5 bases short and J 0 bases short, with 27 bases between. Germline V gene sequence: CDR1 PRHDT, CDR2 FYEKMQ (reference sequence). The CDR3 loop is CASSLSSPGDRPGSTDTQYF. The DNA for the CDR3 is TGTGCCAGCAGCCTAAGTAGTCCGGGGGACCGGCCGGGGAGCACAGATACGCAGTATTTT.

The chain recombines TRBV5-4 with TRBJ2-5, with a tentative D call TRBD1 (6 bases). The CDR3 contains 14 residues. CDR1 SGHNT and CDR2 YYREEE come from the germline V gene (reference sequence). Trimming removed 5 bases at V and 1 base at J, with 12 bases between. This CDR3 is CASSSGTLQETQYF. The CDR3 DNA reads TGTGCCAGCAGTTCCGGGACACTCCAAGAGACCCAGTACTTC.

This chain links TRBV6-1 with TRBJ1-2, with 9 positions matching TRBD1. V dropped 7 bases and J dropped 3; count of bases not matched to a gene: 6. CDR1 MNHNS and CDR2 SASEGT come from the germline V gene. The CDR3 covers 14 residues. The CDR3 spells CASTPGQGYYGYTF. CDR3 coding DNA: TGTGCCAGCACACCGGGACAGGGATACTATGGCTACACCTTC.

The rearrangement uses TRBV11-2 and TRBJ1-2; no definite D call. Looked up from germline, CDR1 is SGHAT and CDR2 is FQNNGV. The CDR3 length is 13 residues. The germline V and J ends were trimmed by 0 bases and 2 bases, with 4 bases remaining between them. CDR3 nucleotides: TGTGCCAGCAGCTTAGACTTGAACTATGGCTACACCTTC. It specifies CASSLDLNYGYTF.

Of note for this clone: Other nucleotide sequences from this sample produce the same CDR3. The chain is built from TRBV5-1 and TRBJ1-1, with D possibly being TRBD1 (6 bases). The CDR3 is made up of 14 amino acids. Germline CDR1 is SGHRS and CDR2 is YFSETQ. V lost 2 bases and J lost 2, with 10 bases in between. The CDR3 sequence is CASSLRGGNTEAFF. CDR3 coding DNA: TGCGCCAGCAGCTTAAGGGGGGGTAACACTGAAGCTTTCTTT.

The chain couples TRBV5-4 to TRBJ1-3; D remains ambiguous. The germline V and J ends were trimmed by 0 bases and 0 bases, with 16 bases remaining between them. CDR3 size: 18 residues. From germline, CDR1 is SGHNT and CDR2 YYREEE (reference sequence). The DNA for the CDR3 is TGTGCCAGCAGCTTGGCGAATGCCAGGCTAAGCTCTGGAAACACCATATATTTT. Translated: CASSLANARLSSGNTIYF.

This chain uses TRBV6-1 with TRBJ1-2; 7 positions agree with TRBD1. From germline, CDR1 is MNHNS and CDR2 SASEGT. The CDR3 totals 13 residues. The V segment lost 6 bases and the J segment 3 bases; nucleotides outside the gene matches: 4. As DNA, the CDR3 is TGTGCCAGCAGGCCGGGACAGTACTATGGCTACACCTTC. Protein sequence: CASRPGQYYGYTF.

The chain has TRBV25-1 and TRBJ1-5; no clear D. Germline V gene sequence: CDR1 MGHDK, CDR2 SYGVNS. The CDR3 runs to 13 residues. V was trimmed by 1 base and J by 7 bases, leaving 8 bases between them. The CDR3 is CASSESGGQPQHF. The CDR3 DNA is TGTGCCAGCAGTGAATCAGGAGGGCAGCCCCAGCATTTT.

The rearrangement joins TRBV11-2 to TRBJ2-3; possibly TRBD2 for D (5 bases). There are 17 residues in the CDR3. With 0 bases removed from V and 0 bases from J, the gap between germline ends came to 13 bases. Per the germline V gene, CDR1 is SGHAT and CDR2 is FQNNGV. CDR3: CASSLDRTGTSTDTQYF. DNA for the CDR3: TGTGCCAGCAGCTTAGATCGGACTGGCACTAGCACAGATACGCAGTATTTT. The variable domain in full, with the rest retrieved from reference TRBV11-2 and TRBJ2-3, is EAGVAQSPRYKIIEKRQSVAFWCNPISGHATLYWYQQILGQGPKLLIQFQNNGVVDDSQLPKDRFSAERLKGVDSTLKIQPAKLEDSAVYLCASSLDRTGTSTDTQYFGPGTRLTVL.

CDR3 bases: TGTGCCAGCAGCCTCCTCGGGACAGACTCCTACGAGCAGTACTTC. Translation: CASSLLGTDSYEQYF. The rearrangement links TRBV11-3 to TRBJ2-7; the match to TRBD1 covers 7 bases. V dropped 5 bases and J dropped 0; count of bases not matched to a gene: 7. Germline CDR1 is SGHNT and CDR2 is YENEEA. There are 15 residues in the CDR3. Complete variable domain (other parts from reference TRBV11-3 and TRBJ2-7): EAGVVQSPRYKIIEKKQPVAFWCNPISGHNTLYWYLQNLGQGPELLIRYENEEAVDDSQLPKDRFSAERLKGVDSTLKIQPAELGDSAVYLCASSLLGTDSYEQYFGPGTRLTVT.

The V call is TRBV6-5, the J call TRBJ2-3; D is uncertain. Germline-derived CDR1 and CDR2 are MNHEY and SVGAGI. The V gene lost 0 bases and the J gene lost 4 bases, with 8 bases spanning the gap. The length of the CDR3 is 14 residues. This CDR3 is CASSYSREADTQYF. CDR3 in DNA: TGTGCCAGCAGTTACTCGAGAGAGGCAGATACGCAGTATTTT.

The V and J genes are TRBV30 and TRBJ1-1; D might be TRBD1 (6 bases). This CDR3 is 14 amino acids long. The V gene lost 1 base and the J gene lost 11 bases, with 20 bases spanning the gap. CDR1 and CDR2 (germline): GTSNPN, SVGIG (reference sequence). CDR3 sequence reads: CAWSGKQGFLTAFF. The CDR3 region has the DNA TGTGCCTGGAGTGGGAAACAGGGTTTTTTAACGGCTTTCTTT. The complete variable domain, with remaining parts taken from reference TRBV30 and TRBJ1-1, reads SQTIHQWPATLVQPVGSPLSLECTVEGTSNPNLYWYRQAAGRGLQLLFYSVGIGQISSEVPQNLSASRPQDRQFILSSKKLLLSDSGFYLCAWSGKQGFLTAFFGQGTRLTVV.

The V call is TRBV7-2, the J call TRBJ2-7; D possibly corresponds to TRBD2 (5 bases). Germline assignment: CDR1 SGHTA and CDR2 FQGNSA. The CDR3 loop spans 18 amino acids. Trimming left V 4 bases short and J 2 bases short, with 24 bases between. Here the CDR3 reads CASSSISVGKRNTYEQYF. The CDR3 coding sequence is TGTGCCAGCAGCTCCATCTCTGTCGGGAAGCGGAACACCTACGAGCAGTACTTC.

On this clone: Other DNA sequences in this sample translate to the same CDR3. The chain couples TRBV7-9 to TRBJ1-1, with no clear D. CDR3 length: 13 amino acids. Trimming stripped 1 base from V and 4 bases from J, with 7 bases between. The V gene's germline CDR1 is SEHNR and CDR2 FQNEAQ (reference sequence). The CDR3 sequence: CASSLGSGTEAFF. DNA of the CDR3: TGTGCCAGCAGCTTAGGGAGCGGCACTGAAGCTTTCTTT.

This sequence joins TRBV5-5 and TRBJ2-1; a weak D match, TRBD1 (5 bases). The CDR3 totals 12 residues. Deletions cut 5 bases from V and 10 bases from J, with 13 bases between. The germline CDR1 and CDR2 sequences are SGHKS and YYEKEE (reference sequence). The CDR3 nucleotides read TGTGCCAGCAGGAAGGGGAAGTGGGAGCAGTTCTTC. This translates into CASRKGKWEQFF.

V gene TRBV6-1 combines with J gene TRBJ2-5, with TRBD1 matching over 7 bases. V shed 6 bases, J shed 4 bases, and the junction held 11 bases outside the gene matches. The length of the CDR3 is 15 residues. Germline V CDR1 and CDR2: MNHNS, SASEGT. CDR3 sequence (DNA): TGTGCCAGCAGACTCGTTGACAGGGTGGGAGAGACCCAGTACTTC. It translates to CASRLVDRVGETQYF.

The chain couples TRBV19 to TRBJ1-5; no clear D gene. This CDR3 spans 13 amino acids. V was trimmed by 9 bases and J by 9 bases, leaving 18 bases between them. CDR1 LNHDA and CDR2 SQIVND come from the germline V gene (reference sequence). The CDR3 bases are TGTGCCAGCCGCCGGGAAGTCGGTGGGCCCCAGCATTTT. Amino acids: CASRREVGGPQHF.

The rearrangement uses TRBV4-1 and TRBJ2-1; 13 bases map to TRBD2. The CDR3 contains 16 residues. J was trimmed by 6 bases and V by 1 base; bases with no gene match: 3. Germline V gives CDR1 MGHRA, CDR2 YSYEKL. CDR3 region: CASSQGRTSGSNEQFF. CDR3 nucleotides: TGCGCCAGCAGCCAAGGGAGGACTAGCGGGAGCAATGAGCAGTTCTTC.